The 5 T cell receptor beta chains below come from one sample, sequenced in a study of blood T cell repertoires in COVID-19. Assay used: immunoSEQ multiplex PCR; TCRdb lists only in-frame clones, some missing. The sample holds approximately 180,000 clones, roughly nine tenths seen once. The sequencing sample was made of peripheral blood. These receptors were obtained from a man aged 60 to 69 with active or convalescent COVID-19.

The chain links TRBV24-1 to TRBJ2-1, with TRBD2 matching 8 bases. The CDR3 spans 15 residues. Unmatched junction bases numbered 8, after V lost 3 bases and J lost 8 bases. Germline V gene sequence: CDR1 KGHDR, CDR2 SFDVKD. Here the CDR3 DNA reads TGTGCCACCAGTGATCTAGGACTAGCCGGCCATGAGCAGTTCTTC. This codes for CATSDLGLAGHEQFF.

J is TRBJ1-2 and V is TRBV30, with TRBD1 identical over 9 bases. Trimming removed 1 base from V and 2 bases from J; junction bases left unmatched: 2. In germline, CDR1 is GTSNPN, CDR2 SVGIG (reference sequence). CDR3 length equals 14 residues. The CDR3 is CAWSGGQGNYGYTF. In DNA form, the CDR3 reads TGTGCCTGGAGTGGTGGACAGGGGAACTATGGCTACACCTTC.

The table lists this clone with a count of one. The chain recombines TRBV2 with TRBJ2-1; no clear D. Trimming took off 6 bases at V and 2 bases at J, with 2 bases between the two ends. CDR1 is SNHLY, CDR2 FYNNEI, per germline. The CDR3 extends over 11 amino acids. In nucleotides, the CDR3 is TGTGCCAGCAGCACCTACAATGAGCAGTTCTTC. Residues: CASSTYNEQFF. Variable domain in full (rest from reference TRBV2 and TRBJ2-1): EPEVTQTPSHQVTQMGQEVILRCVPISNHLYFYWYRQILGQKVEFLVSFYNNEISEKSEIFDDQFSVERPDGSNFTLKIRSTKLEDSAMYFCASSTYNEQFFGPGTRLTVL.

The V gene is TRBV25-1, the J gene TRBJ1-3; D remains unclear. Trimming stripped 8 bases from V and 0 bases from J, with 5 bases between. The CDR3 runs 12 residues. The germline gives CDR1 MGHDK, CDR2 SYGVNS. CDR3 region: CASASSGNTIYF. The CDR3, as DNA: TGTGCCAGCGCTAGCTCTGGAAACACCATATATTTT.

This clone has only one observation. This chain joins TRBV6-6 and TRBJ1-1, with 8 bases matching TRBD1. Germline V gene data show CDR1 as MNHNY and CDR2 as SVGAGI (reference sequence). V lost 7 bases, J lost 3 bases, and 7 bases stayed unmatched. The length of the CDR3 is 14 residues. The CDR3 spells CASTPPGQDTEAFF. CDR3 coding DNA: TGTGCCAGCACCCCCCCGGGACAGGACACTGAAGCTTTCTTT.